These T cell receptor beta chains were read from a single sample in a study of blood T cell repertoires in COVID-19. Some clones are missing from TCRdb's copy, which holds only in-frame ones; the method was immunoSEQ multiplex PCR. Of around 470,000 clones detected, about 91% appear once; the ten largest clones hold over 0.7%. Sequenced input: peripheral blood. The receptors originated from a man aged 18 to 30 with COVID-19, enrolled during active disease. CDR3s include the opening cysteine and the closing phenylalanine or tryptophan. Fields, in order: V gene, J gene, CDR3 protein.

TRBV2	TRBJ2-1	CASRRGSGLNEQFF
TRBV29-1	TRBJ2-7	CSVEDGRGGGSYEQYF
TRBV10-3	TRBJ1-1	CAISVNYRGTEAFF
TRBV7-9	TRBJ2-1	CASSSEHNEQFF
TRBV2	TRBJ1-5	CASGQGLDQPQHF
TRBV5-1	TRBJ2-5	CASGLRDRGKETQYF
TRBV5-1	TRBJ1-1	CASSLRQGAMNTEAFF
TRBV2	TRBJ2-7	CASRQRGSSYEQYF
TRBV11-2	TRBJ2-1	CASSNKVGPGLNSYNEQFF
TRBV27	TRBJ2-3	CASRVGGPPSGTQYF
TRBV5-1	TRBJ1-4	CASSLYRQGSKEKLFF
TRBV6-5	TRBJ2-2	CASRPRDRATGELFF
TRBV7-7	TRBJ2-5	CASSLTEGGQTQYF
TRBV6-6	TRBJ2-1	CASRTPGDSYNEQFF
TRBV5-6	TRBJ2-7	CASSLSFRDPFYEQYF
TRBV5-4	TRBJ2-7	CASSQQGFHEQYF
TRBV2	TRBJ1-4	CASKEGTGGEKLFF
TRBV11-2	TRBJ1-3	CASSLTVNSGNTIYF
TRBV30	TRBJ2-7	CAWDTGGEQYF
TRBV7-9	TRBJ2-7	CASSHRDNMYEQYF
TRBV7-3	TRBJ2-3	CASSRGLADTDTQYF
TRBV19	TRBJ2-7	CASSPDRGIYEQYF
TRBV4-1	TRBJ2-7	CASSQSGGTGYEQYF
TRBV7-6	TRBJ2-2	CASSFPTGTSDTGELFF
TRBV21-1	TRBJ1-5	CASSKGGGRRTDSNQPQHF
TRBV11-1	TRBJ2-3	CASSLASTGSTDTQYF
TRBV7-9	TRBJ1-4	CASSLFEGEKLFF